Presented here are 25 T cell receptor beta chains from one specimen sequenced in a study of T cells in Graves' hyperthyroidism and ophthalmopathy. Amplified TCR beta CDR3 regions derived from RNA transcripts. The HTBI set primed first-round TCR CDR3 RT-PCR. TCRdb independently ran MiXCR on the multiplex PCR reads; one entry per CDR3 protein. The repertoire holds approximately 370,000 distinct CDR3 sequences, with 15% as singletons. Sequencing used blood. These receptors originate from a woman aged 25 to 39 with Graves' hyperthyroidism.

The chain recombines TRBV6-2 or TRBV6-3 with TRBJ2-3; TRBD1 matches at 8 bases. This CDR3 spans 15 amino acids. Looked up from germline, CDR1 is MNHEY and CDR2 is SVGEGT. The V segment lost 4 bases and the J segment 6 bases; nucleotides outside the gene matches: 9. CDR3 bases: TGTGCCAGCAGTTCGGGGCAGGGGGCGCAGGATACGCAGTATTTT. It specifies CASSSGQGAQDTQYF.

The chain carries TRBV10-3 and TRBJ2-1, with D unresolved. The CDR3 is 15 amino acids. Germline loops: CDR1 ENHRY, CDR2 SYGVKD. V was clipped by 3 bases and J by 0 bases, with 9 bases between them. This CDR3 is CAISESPFSYNEQFF. DNA for the CDR3: TGTGCCATCAGTGAATCTCCGTTCTCCTACAATGAGCAGTTCTTC.

The sample holds a few counts of this clonotype. In DNA, the CDR3 is TGTGCCAGCAGTGAAGGACAGGGTATCACCGGGGAGCTGTTTTTT. It is translated as CASSEGQGITGELFF. The chain couples TRBV2 to TRBJ2-2; TRBD1 matches at 7 bases. CDR3 size: 15 residues. V gave up 1 base and J gave up 4 bases; unmatched junction bases: 3. The germline V gene encodes CDR1 SNHLY and CDR2 FYNNEI. Variable domain in full (rest from reference TRBV2 and TRBJ2-2): EPEVTQTPSHQVTQMGQEVILRCVPISNHLYFYWYRQILGQKVEFLVSFYNNEISEKSEIFDDQFSVERPDGSNFTLKIRSTKLEDSAMYFCASSEGQGITGELFFGEGSRLTVL.

This clonotype appeared many times. This chain connects TRBV29-1 to TRBJ1-1, with TRBD1 as a possible D gene (6 bases). This CDR3 is built from 13 residues. Germline CDR1 SQVTM, CDR2 ANQGSEA. V lost 6 bases and J lost 2, with 13 bases in between. CDR3 DNA sequence: TGCAGCGTCAATAACAGGGCCAACACTGAAGCTTTCTTT. Its translation is CSVNNRANTEAFF.

The V gene is TRBV10-3, the J gene TRBJ2-6; D uncertain. The CDR3 contains 15 residues. Trimming stripped 2 bases from V and 2 bases from J, with 7 bases between. Germline V lookup: CDR1 ENHRY, CDR2 SYGVKD. The CDR3 DNA follows: TGTGCCATCAGTGAGGCACTTCCTGGGGCCAACGTCCTGACTTTC. Translating gives CAISEALPGANVLTF.

This clonotype was seen only a few times. The chain has TRBV9 and TRBJ1-2; 8 bases are shared with TRBD1. The V segment lost 0 bases and the J segment 4 bases; nucleotides outside the gene matches: 14. CDR1 is SGDLS, CDR2 YYNGEE, per germline. The CDR3 runs 18 residues. The CDR3 reads CASSVALETGAFGYGYTF. CDR3 coding DNA: TGTGCCAGCAGCGTAGCCTTGGAGACAGGGGCTTTTGGCTATGGCTACACCTTC.

As for this clonotype: This sequence may be a read error, since a much larger clone differs from it by one base. The chain couples TRBV28 to TRBJ2-2; 10 bases fit TRBD1. The CDR3 has 16 amino acids. Germline lookup yields CDR1 MDHEN and CDR2 SYDVKM. DNA for the CDR3: TGTGCCAGCAGCCCGGGGACAGGGGCCCGCACCTGGGAGCTGTTTTTT. It is translated as CASSPGTGARTWELFF. The variable domain in full, completed from reference TRBV28 and TRBJ2-2, reads DVKVTQSSRYLVKRTGEKVFLECVQDMDHENMFWYRQDPGLGLRLIYFSYDVKMKEKGDIPEGYSVSREKKERFSLILESASTNQTSMYLCASSPGTGARTWELFFGEGSRLTVL.

The V gene is TRBV9, the J gene TRBJ2-6, with 12 bases that match TRBD2. V shed 4 bases and J 2 bases; nucleotides not matched to a gene: 1. This CDR3 has 16 residues. CDR1 is SGDLS, CDR2 YYNGEE, per germline. CDR3 amino acids: CASSRLAGAGANVLTF. For the CDR3, the DNA is TGTGCCAGCAGCAGACTAGCGGGAGCTGGGGCCAACGTCCTGACTTTC.

In its sample, this clonotype was seen many times. The J gene is TRBJ2-1, the V gene TRBV24-1; D perhaps matches TRBD1 (6 bases). The CDR3 consists of 14 residues. Germline lookup yields CDR1 KGHDR and CDR2 SFDVKD. With 5 bases removed from V and 2 bases from J, the gap between germline ends came to 9 bases. The CDR3 loop reads CATSAGAPYNEQFF. In nucleotides, the CDR3 is TGTGCCACCAGTGCAGGGGCCCCCTACAATGAGCAGTTCTTC.

This clonotype was counted between two and nine times. The chain carries TRBV6-1 and TRBJ2-2; D ambiguous. Germline assignment: CDR1 MNHNS and CDR2 SASEGT. V dropped 5 bases and J dropped 4 bases, with 14 bases sitting between them. The CDR3 extends over 15 amino acids. The CDR3 DNA follows: TGTGCCAGCAGTCCACGACGTGACATCACCGGGGAGCTGTTTTTT. It codes for CASSPRRDITGELFF.

The V call is TRBV5-6, the J call TRBJ1-2; D unresolved. The germline V gene encodes CDR1 SGHDT and CDR2 YYEEEE. This CDR3 has 13 amino acids. Trimming cost V 1 base and J 2 bases, with 6 bases left between them. CDR3 sequence (DNA): TGTGCCAGCAGCTTGCCTACCAACTATGGCTACACCTTC. Its protein is CASSLPTNYGYTF.

The CDR3 loop is CASRRQGEYSGNTIYF. For the CDR3, the DNA is TGTGCCAGCAGGCGACAGGGGGAATACTCTGGAAACACCATATATTTT. The chain uses TRBV28 and TRBJ1-3; 9 bases agree with TRBD1. Germline CDR1 MDHEN, CDR2 SYDVKM. The CDR3 runs to 16 residues. The ends lost 6 bases at V and 0 bases at J; junction bases unmatched: 6.

This sequence joins TRBV7-9 and TRBJ1-4; D unclear. This CDR3 has 18 amino acids. Germline V gives CDR1 SEHNR, CDR2 FQNEAQ (reference sequence). V lost 2 bases and J lost 8, with 24 bases in between. This chain's CDR3 is CASSLIGLAFQSDEKLFF. The CDR3 DNA reads TGTGCCAGCAGCTTAATAGGATTGGCCTTCCAAAGCGACGAAAAACTGTTTTTT.

The chain links TRBV20-1 to TRBJ1-1; TRBD1 might be the D (5 bases). There are 10 residues in the CDR3. V was pared by 3 bases and J by 6 bases, with 5 bases between. In germline, CDR1 is DFQATT, CDR2 SNEGSKA (reference sequence). CDR3 DNA sequence: TGCAGTGCTAGCAGGGCTGAAGCTTTCTTT. Translated: CSASRAEAFF.

The chain joins TRBV16 to TRBJ2-1; TRBD2 matches at 7 bases. The CDR3 has 14 residues. Looked up from germline, CDR1 is KGHSY and CDR2 is FQNENV. The V and J ends lost 6 bases and 7 bases, in that order; junction bases with no gene match: 9. The CDR3 loop reads CASRRASGPNEQFF. For the CDR3, the DNA is TGTGCCAGCAGACGCGCTAGCGGACCTAATGAGCAGTTCTTC.

This clonotype was observed at least ten times. The V and J genes are TRBV5-1 and TRBJ2-7; D might be TRBD1 or TRBD2, each matching 5 bases. Germline V gene data show CDR1 as SGHRS and CDR2 as YFSETQ. This CDR3 comprises 15 residues. V lost 6 bases and J lost 3, with 19 bases in between. DNA for the CDR3: TGCGCCAGCACCAGGGAAGGACACGGGGTCTACGAGCAGTACTTC. Amino acid sequence: CASTREGHGVYEQYF.

There are many counts of this clonotype. The chain is built from TRBV7-2 and TRBJ2-5; no firm D call. The CDR3 runs to 15 residues. V was pared by 5 bases and J by 7 bases, with 20 bases between. Germline V gene sequence: CDR1 SGHTA, CDR2 FQGNSA. The CDR3 DNA follows: TGTGCCAGCAGCCCCCTGACCCAGCCAGGCGGGACCCAGTACTTC. Its protein product is CASSPLTQPGGTQYF.

This clonotype was found a few times. This rearrangement joins TRBV9 to TRBJ1-5; 7 bases match TRBD1. Germline CDR1 is SGDLS and CDR2 is YYNGEE. After removal of 2 bases from V and 4 bases from J, the junction contained 6 bases not matched to a gene. This CDR3 is built from 15 residues. In DNA, the CDR3 is TGTGCCAGCAGCGTGGCCGGGACAGCTAATCAGCCCCAGCATTTT. Its protein is CASSVAGTANQPQHF.

This clonotype has just a few counts. The chain uses TRBV20-1 and TRBJ2-2; TRBD2 is a possible D gene (6 bases). V was shortened by 5 bases and J by 5 bases, with 18 bases between the two germline ends. This CDR3 has 15 amino acids. Germline V gene lookup returns CDR1 DFQATT and CDR2 SNEGSKA (reference sequence). CDR3 in DNA: TGCAGTGCTCGCCGGGACTCCCGGGGGACCGGGGAGCTGTTTTTT. Translated: CSARRDSRGTGELFF.

This clonotype was seen repeatedly, ten times or more. The CDR3 nucleotides are TGTGCCAGCAGTCCCACTAGCGGGACAGCCTACAATGAGCAGTTCTTC. The encoded protein is CASSPTSGTAYNEQFF. J is TRBJ2-1 and V is TRBV27; 10 bases align to TRBD2. This CDR3 region has 16 residues. J gave up 2 bases and V 5 bases, and 6 bases lay outside the gene matches. Germline CDR1 is MNHEY and CDR2 is SMNVEV (reference sequence).

This clonotype was detected many times. This rearrangement joins TRBV18 to TRBJ2-1; D is possibly TRBD1 (5 bases). From germline, CDR1 is KGHSH and CDR2 LQKENI. This CDR3 contains 14 residues. Trimming stripped 2 bases from V and 3 bases from J, with 8 bases between. The CDR3 DNA is TGTGCCAGCTCACCAGAGACAGTCTACAATGAGCAGTTCTTC. Its protein product is CASSPETVYNEQFF.

V and J are TRBV12-3 or TRBV12-4 and TRBJ1-4; D is ambiguous. This CDR3 comprises 14 residues. Trimming shortened V by 4 bases and J by 0 bases, and 6 bases separated the two germline ends. The CDR3 protein is CASSSTTTNEKLFF. The CDR3 DNA is TGTGCCAGCAGTTCGACCACAACTAATGAAAAACTGTTTTTT.

This clonotype was counted at least ten times. The chain is built from TRBV28 and TRBJ1-2, with D possibly TRBD1 on 6 matching bases. Trimming took off 4 bases at V and 0 bases at J, with 15 bases between the two ends. Germline CDR1 reads MDHEN; CDR2 reads SYDVKM. CDR3 length: 16 amino acids. The CDR3 spells CASSSMTGKANYGYTF. The DNA of the CDR3 is TGTGCCAGCAGTTCTATGACAGGCAAAGCTAACTATGGCTACACCTTC.

This clonotype was observed at least ten times. The chain employs TRBV9 and TRBJ2-1; tentatively, D is TRBD2 (5 bases). Germline V lookup: CDR1 SGDLS, CDR2 YYNGEE. Trimming took off 0 bases at V and 1 base at J, with 14 bases between the two ends. The CDR3 contains 17 residues. CDR3 region: CASSVEGAPQSYNEQFF. CDR3 sequence (DNA): TGTGCCAGCAGCGTAGAGGGAGCTCCCCAATCCTACAATGAGCAGTTCTTC. Full variable domain (missing parts from reference TRBV9 and TRBJ2-1): DSGVTQTPKHLITATGQRVTLRCSPRSGDLSVYWYQQSLDQGLQFLIQYYNGEERAKGNILERFSAQQFPDLHSELNLSSLELGDSALYFCASSVEGAPQSYNEQFFGPGTRLTVL.

Many counts were recorded for this clonotype. V is TRBV7-9 and J is TRBJ2-1; no reliable D call. The CDR3 totals 14 residues. V lost 1 base and J 9 bases, leaving 13 bases between the germline ends. Germline V gene data show CDR1 as SEHNR and CDR2 as FQNEAQ (reference sequence). The CDR3 DNA reads as TGTGCCAGCAGCTTAGGGCTTAGAGTCCCTGAGCAGTTCTTC. Translating it yields CASSLGLRVPEQFF.